This T cell receptor (beta chain) was sequenced in a study of lymphopenia after photon versus proton radiotherapy. Here immunoSEQ multiplex PCR was the method, and the copy in TCRdb shows in-frame clones only, minus some. The sample lists around 70,000 clones; about nine tenths were seen once. The germline V gene encodes CDR1 SGHRS and CDR2 YFSETQ. The CDR3 sequence is 15 residues long. V dropped 0 bases and J dropped 0 bases, with 7 bases sitting between them. In this sample, this clone turned up once. The source is a woman aged 40 to 50 with cholangiocarcinoma. The chain has TRBV5-1 and TRBJ1-3; D is perhaps TRBD1 (5 bases). Sample: peripheral blood, taken from a patient treated with photon-based radiotherapy. The CDR3 nucleotides read TGCGCCAGCAGCTTGGAAGGGGTCTCTGGAAACACCATATATTTT. It is translated as CASSLEGVSGNTIYF.